The 31 T cell receptor beta chains given below trace back to one sample, sequenced in a study of blood T cells in healthy people across ages. Primed by a sample-barcoded 5' primer and a J-beta primer mix, a second PCR proceeded for roughly 6 to 12 cycles. TCRdb reanalysed the 5' RACE reads using MiXCR and keeps one entry per CDR3 protein. The sample shows about 1.4 million distinct CDR3 sequences, approximately 59% of them seen only once. The sequencing input was blood. The receptor source for this set is a man aged 18-30 years in good health.

The chain links TRBV27 to TRBJ1-5; possible D gene TRBD1, 5 bases. The V and J ends lost 0 bases and 2 bases respectively, with 14 bases between them. The CDR3 is 17 amino acids. Germline-derived CDR1 and CDR2 are MNHEY and SMNVEV (reference sequence). The CDR3 is CASSLSPGGEGNQPQHF. The CDR3 DNA reads TGTGCCAGCAGTTTATCTCCCGGAGGGGAAGGCAATCAGCCCCAGCATTTT.

As regards this clonotype: The DNA is omitted, as the CDR3 cannot be located on it reliably, and the CDR3 follows TCRdb's listing. The CDR3 protein is CSAIYFGQALGADYGYTF. The chain couples TRBV20-1 to TRBJ1-2; the table's D gene call, TRBD1, was not cross checked with the DNA. Counting both end residues, the CDR3 totals 18 amino acids. Germline-derived CDR1 and CDR2 are DFQATT and SNEGSKA (reference sequence).

There are a few counts of this clonotype. This rearrangement joins TRBV20-1 to TRBJ2-1; 14 nucleotides match TRBD2. J lost 7 bases, V lost 5 bases, and 4 bases had no gene match. CDR3 length: 14 residues. Looked up from germline, CDR1 is DFQATT and CDR2 is SNEGSKA (reference sequence). The CDR3 DNA reads TGCAGTGCTCAGGGACTAGCGGGGGTGAATGAGCAGTTCTTC. It is translated as CSAQGLAGVNEQFF.

This clonotype occurred a few times. This sequence joins TRBV27 and TRBJ2-7; D uncertain. The germline V and J ends were trimmed by 3 bases and 5 bases, with 11 bases remaining between them. CDR1 and CDR2 from the germline V gene are MNHEY and SMNVEV (reference sequence). This CDR3 comprises 13 residues. CDR3 region: CASSFSRTNEQYF. The DNA for the CDR3 is TGTGCCAGCAGTTTCTCCAGGACCAACGAGCAGTACTTC.

The sample holds a few counts of this clonotype. The chain is built from TRBV10-3 and TRBJ2-5; D is undetermined. The germline V gene encodes CDR1 ENHRY and CDR2 SYGVKD. V was clipped by 0 bases and J by 5 bases, with 16 bases between them. This CDR3 spans 16 amino acids. CDR3 nucleotides: TGTGCCATCAGTGAGTCAAGCCCTCAAATCGGGGAGACCCAGTACTTC. Translation: CAISESSPQIGETQYF.

V and J are TRBV20-1 and TRBJ2-3; TRBD2 aligns across 7 bases. V gave up 6 bases and J gave up 4 bases; unmatched junction bases: 7. The length of the CDR3 is 13 residues. Germline V gene data show CDR1 as DFQATT and CDR2 as SNEGSKA (reference sequence). The CDR3 here is CSAHPGGADTQYF. Written as DNA, the CDR3 is TGCAGTGCCCATCCGGGAGGCGCAGATACGCAGTATTTT.

This sequence joins TRBV20-1 and TRBJ2-2; 8 nucleotides line up with TRBD2. Germline lookup yields CDR1 DFQATT and CDR2 SNEGSKA (reference sequence). The length of the CDR3 is 16 residues. V lost 0 bases to trimming and J lost 6 bases; unmatched junction nucleotides: 9. CDR3 DNA: TGCAGTGCTAGAGATCCAAGCGGGAGTGAGTCCGGGGAGCTGTTTTTT. Translated, it gives CSARDPSGSESGELFF.

V is TRBV20-1 and J is TRBJ1-2, with D maybe TRBD1 (6 bases). The CDR3 consists of 15 residues. Germline CDR1 DFQATT, CDR2 SNEGSKA (reference sequence). V lost 3 bases and J lost 4, with 18 bases in between. The CDR3 sequence is CSARSLRARGYGYTF. In DNA, the CDR3 is TGCAGTGCTAGGAGTCTCAGGGCCAGGGGCTATGGCTACACCTTC.

V usage is TRBV10-3 and J usage is TRBJ2-1; possible D gene TRBD2, 5 bases. CDR1 and CDR2 from the germline V gene are ENHRY and SYGVKD. V was trimmed by 0 bases and J by 9 bases, leaving 9 bases between them. The CDR3 extends over 13 amino acids. In DNA form, the CDR3 reads TGTGCCATCAGTGAGTCAGCCGCGGGTGAGCAGTTCTTC. Its translation: CAISESAAGEQFF.

This sequence joins TRBV4-1 and TRBJ2-1; TRBD2 aligns across 12 bases. V was pared by 6 bases and J by 3 bases, with 12 bases of the junction left unmatched. Looked up from germline, CDR1 is MGHRA and CDR2 is YSYEKL. The CDR3 contains 18 residues. The CDR3 loop reads CASSRTSGKEGFYNEQFF. In DNA, the CDR3 is TGCGCCAGCAGTCGGACTAGCGGGAAGGAGGGTTTCTACAATGAGCAGTTCTTC.

This clonotype has only a few counts. J is TRBJ2-7 and V is TRBV10-3; 9 positions agree with TRBD1. Germline assignment: CDR1 ENHRY and CDR2 SYGVKD. The CDR3 runs to 12 residues. The J segment lost 2 bases and the V segment lost 10 bases, leaving 3 bases of the junction unmatched. The CDR3 nucleotides read TGTGCCACCTGGACAGGGGCCTACGAGCAGTACTTC. This codes for CATWTGAYEQYF.

A note on this clonotype: The junction does not match germline at one end; this may be a read error. The chain carries TRBV7-7 and TRBJ2-2; 7 bases line up with TRBD1. CDR1 and CDR2 (germline): SSHAT, FNYEAQ (reference sequence). CDR3 length equals 15 residues. The CDR3 is CASTTDRSNTGELFF. CDR3 in DNA: TGTGCTAGCACTACGGACAGGTCAAACACCGGGGAGCTGTTTTTT.

This chain uses TRBV25-1 with TRBJ1-1; the match to TRBD1 covers 7 bases. The germline gives CDR1 MGHDK, CDR2 SYGVNS. V shed 3 bases and J 5 bases; nucleotides not matched to a gene: 3. This CDR3 region has 13 residues. This CDR3 reads CASSDPRGTEAFF. CDR3 coding DNA: TGTGCCAGCAGTGACCCCAGGGGGACTGAAGCTTTCTTT.

The rearrangement joins TRBV30 to TRBJ1-2; weak D call: TRBD1 (5 bases). Deletions cut 3 bases from V and 4 bases from J, with 6 bases between. CDR3 length equals 11 residues. Germline CDR1 and CDR2: GTSNPN and SVGIG (reference sequence). CDR3 coding DNA: TGTGCCTGGAGCGGGACCTATGGCTACACCTTC. Its translation: CAWSGTYGYTF.

The chain couples TRBV2 to TRBJ1-4; 9 bases align to TRBD1. The CDR3 has 15 residues. The V and J ends lost 8 bases and 8 bases, in that order; junction bases with no gene match: 12. Germline V CDR1 and CDR2: SNHLY, FYNNEI. The CDR3 DNA reads TGTGCCAGCCAAGGGACAGGGAGTAATGGGGAAAAACTGTTTTTT. Protein sequence: CASQGTGSNGEKLFF.

This chain links TRBV27 with TRBJ1-1, with TRBD1 matching 8 bases. Germline CDR1 is MNHEY and CDR2 is SMNVEV (reference sequence). This CDR3 has 14 residues. With V trimmed by 5 bases and J by 4 bases, 6 bases remained unmatched. The CDR3 sequence: CASSPYRGTTEAFF. Written as DNA, the CDR3 is TGTGCCAGCAGTCCCTACAGGGGGACCACTGAAGCTTTCTTT.

The J gene is TRBJ2-7, the V gene TRBV6-2 or TRBV6-3; TRBD1 is a possible D gene (6 bases). V lost 1 base, J lost 1 base, and 8 bases lay in between. The CDR3 runs to 14 residues. Germline-derived CDR1 and CDR2 are MNHEY and SVGEGT. The CDR3 sequence is CASSYYTGSYEQYF. The CDR3 DNA reads TGTGCCAGCAGTTACTACACAGGGTCCTACGAGCAGTACTTC.

The chain joins TRBV6-5 to TRBJ1-1, with D unresolved. The CDR3 has 14 amino acids. Germline CDR1 reads MNHEY; CDR2 reads SVGAGI. Trimming removed 7 bases at V and 0 bases at J, with 12 bases between. The DNA of the CDR3 is TGTGCCAGCACCCTGACTGAAATGAACACTGAAGCTTTCTTT. Its protein is CASTLTEMNTEAFF.

This clonotype has more than one count but fewer than ten. The chain combines TRBV20-1 with TRBJ2-7, with 9 bases fitting TRBD2. This CDR3 has 17 residues. Germline assignment: CDR1 DFQATT and CDR2 SNEGSKA (reference sequence). The junction had 11 bases not matched to a gene; V was cut back by 0 bases and J by 2 bases. This CDR3 is CSARDPRGTSNPYEQYF. The CDR3 DNA reads TGCAGTGCTAGAGATCCACGGGGGACTAGCAACCCCTACGAGCAGTACTTC.

The V call is TRBV2, the J call TRBJ2-3, with 7 bases that match TRBD2. V shed 10 bases and J 4 bases; nucleotides not matched to a gene: 23. This CDR3 is 18 amino acids long. Germline V lookup: CDR1 SNHLY, CDR2 FYNNEI. This chain's CDR3 is CATLRGAGEGGDPDTQYF. The CDR3 DNA reads as TGTGCCACCCTGAGAGGCGCGGGAGAAGGAGGGGATCCAGATACGCAGTATTTT.

The chain is built from TRBV25-1 and TRBJ2-4, with D tentatively TRBD1 or TRBD2 (5 bases each). The CDR3 extends over 13 amino acids. V was shortened by 0 bases and J by 13 bases, with 13 bases between the two germline ends. Germline-derived CDR1 and CDR2 are MGHDK and SYGVNS. The CDR3 DNA sequence: TGTGCCAGCAGTGAATATTCTCTAGGGGAGCAGTACTTC. Encoded protein: CASSEYSLGEQYF.

The chain links TRBV4-2 to TRBJ2-5; D gene ambiguous. CDR3 length: 16 amino acids. CDR1 LGHNA and CDR2 YNFKEQ come from the germline V gene. V was cut by 0 bases and J by 11 bases, with 22 bases left in between. CDR3 amino acids: CASSQEGSRNFNEQYF. The CDR3 DNA sequence: TGTGCCAGCAGCCAAGAGGGCAGTAGGAATTTTAATGAGCAGTACTTC.

The V gene is TRBV28, the J gene TRBJ1-5; D gene unclear. The V end was cut by 5 bases, the J end by 0 bases, with 14 bases between. Per the germline V gene, CDR1 is MDHEN and CDR2 is SYDVKM. The CDR3 is 16 residues long. This CDR3 is CASSPSPGYSNQPQHF. CDR3 bases: TGTGCCAGCAGTCCTTCTCCGGGGTATAGCAATCAGCCCCAGCATTTT.

The V call is TRBV20-1, the J call TRBJ2-5; D gene ambiguous. CDR1 is DFQATT, CDR2 SNEGSKA, per germline (reference sequence). The length of the CDR3 is 13 residues. V lost 3 bases and J 2 bases, leaving 10 bases between the germline ends. CDR3 bases: TGCAGTGCTAGTATGCAGGCTCAAGAGACCCAGTACTTC. This sequence encodes CSASMQAQETQYF.

The V call is TRBV25-1, the J call TRBJ2-3, with a weak D call TRBD2 (6 bases). V shed 2 bases and J shed 7 bases, with 10 bases lying between them. Germline V gene sequence: CDR1 MGHDK, CDR2 SYGVNS. This CDR3 region has 13 residues. Here the CDR3 reads CASSEPSVHTQYF. In nucleotides, the CDR3 is TGTGCCAGCAGTGAACCTAGCGTCCATACGCAGTATTTT.

The V gene is TRBV2, the J gene TRBJ2-1; D is possibly TRBD1 (5 bases). From germline, CDR1 is SNHLY and CDR2 FYNNEI. With 8 bases removed from V and 11 bases from J, the gap between germline ends came to 13 bases. The CDR3 contains 11 residues. CDR3 sequence (DNA): TGTGCCAGCTCCATGGCAGGGAAGCAGTTCTTC. Translated: CASSMAGKQFF.

The chain employs TRBV28 and TRBJ2-1; 9 nucleotides match TRBD2. The CDR3 covers 15 residues. In germline, CDR1 is MDHEN, CDR2 SYDVKM. J gave up 9 bases and V 2 bases, and 8 bases lay outside the gene matches. CDR3: CASSLRRGGPVEQFF. The CDR3 DNA follows: TGTGCCAGCAGTTTACGGCGGGGGGGCCCTGTTGAGCAGTTCTTC.

The chain has TRBV14 and TRBJ2-5; 10 nucleotides agree with TRBD1. Germline V gene data show CDR1 as SGHDN and CDR2 as FVKESK. This CDR3 comprises 16 residues. V lost 2 bases and J lost 4; bases outside the gene matches: 7. The CDR3 region is CASSQFRDRGIETQYF. The CDR3 DNA sequence: TGTGCCAGCAGCCAATTTCGGGACAGGGGTATAGAGACCCAGTACTTC.

The chain combines TRBV29-1 with TRBJ2-1; 8 nucleotides line up with TRBD1. Germline lookup yields CDR1 SQVTM and CDR2 ANQGSEA. The CDR3 extends over 13 amino acids. Trimming took 6 bases from V and 9 from J; bases not matched to a gene: 10. The CDR3 DNA is TGCAGCGTGGGGCCCGGACAGGGACGTGAGCAGTTCTTC. Amino acids: CSVGPGQGREQFF.

This clonotype has only one observation. For the CDR3, the DNA is TGTGCCATCAGTCCCAGGGGGGATGAAGCTTTCTTT. Residues: CAISPRGDEAFF. The V call is TRBV10-3, the J call TRBJ1-1, with TRBD1 matching 7 bases. CDR1 and CDR2 (germline): ENHRY, SYGVKD. Trimming cost V 5 bases and J 7 bases; bases outside gene matches: 4. The CDR3 is 12 amino acids.

This clonotype has more than one count but fewer than ten. The rearrangement uses TRBV4-3 and TRBJ2-3; 10 nucleotides line up with TRBD2. This CDR3 contains 16 residues. V was clipped by 2 bases and J by 2 bases; unmatched bases: 4. CDR1 and CDR2 from the germline V gene are LGHNA and YSLEER. Here the CDR3 DNA reads TGCGCCAGCAGCCAATTACTAGCGGGGTCCACAGATACGCAGTATTTT. It yields the protein CASSQLLAGSTDTQYF.